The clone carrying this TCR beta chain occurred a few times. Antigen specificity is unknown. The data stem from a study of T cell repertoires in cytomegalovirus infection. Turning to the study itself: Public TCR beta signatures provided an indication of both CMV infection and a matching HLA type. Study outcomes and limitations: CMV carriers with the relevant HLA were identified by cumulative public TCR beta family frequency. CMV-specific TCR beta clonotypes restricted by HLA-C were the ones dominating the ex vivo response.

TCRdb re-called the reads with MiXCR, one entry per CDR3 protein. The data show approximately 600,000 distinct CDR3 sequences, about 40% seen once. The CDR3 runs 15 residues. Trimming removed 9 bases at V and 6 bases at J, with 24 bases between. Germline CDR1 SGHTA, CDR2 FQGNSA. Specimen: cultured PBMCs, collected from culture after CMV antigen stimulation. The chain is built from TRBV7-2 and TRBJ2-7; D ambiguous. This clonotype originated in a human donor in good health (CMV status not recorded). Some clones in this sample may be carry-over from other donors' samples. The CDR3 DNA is TGTGCCAGTGGCCCCGGTGGCGGCGTCCTAAGCGAGCAGTACTTC. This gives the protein CASGPGGGVLSEQYF.